Below, 14 T cell receptor beta chains from the same sample are listed, as sequenced in a study of glioma-infiltrating T cells. The iRepertoire nested amplicon-rescue multiplex PCR amplified TCR alpha and beta CDR3s from RNA. MiXCR was run by TCRdb on the multiplex PCR reads, yielding one entry per CDR3 protein. The sample includes approximately 120,000 distinct CDR3 sequences, 20% to 25% of them seen just once. Sample: glioma tissue, nonneoplastic brain tissue, or PBMCs (not recorded which). The receptors shown here come from a human donor with low-grade glioma or glioblastoma, undergoing nonglioma brain surgery, or in good health (not recorded which).

This clonotype was seen only once. The chain combines TRBV29-1 with TRBJ2-7, with 9 bases aligning to TRBD2. CDR1 SQVTM and CDR2 ANQGSEA come from the germline V gene. The J segment lost 3 bases and the V segment lost 4 bases, leaving 19 bases of the junction unmatched. CDR3 size: 18 residues. CDR3 amino acids: CSVAPGGWREGLFYEQYF. CDR3 DNA: TGCAGCGTTGCTCCCGGGGGATGGCGGGAGGGCCTGTTCTACGAGCAGTACTTC.

The sample holds many counts of this clonotype. The chain joins TRBV18 to TRBJ1-1; no definite D call. V was trimmed by 1 base and J by 3 bases, leaving 12 bases between them. This CDR3 is 15 amino acids long. Germline V gene data show CDR1 as KGHSH and CDR2 as LQKENI. The CDR3 loop is CASSPRIKSDTEAFF. The CDR3 DNA follows: TGTGCCAGCTCACCACGCATCAAGTCGGACACTGAAGCTTTCTTT.

This clonotype was counted ten times or more. The chain joins TRBV2 to TRBJ1-2; D not certain. The CDR3 has 13 residues. Between the trimmed V and J ends, which lost 7 bases and 5 bases, there was a span of 14 bases. Germline assignment: CDR1 SNHLY and CDR2 FYNNEI. CDR3 in amino acids: CASTMGRAYGYTF. The CDR3 DNA reads as TGTGCCAGCACGATGGGCAGAGCATATGGCTACACCTTC.

As concerns this clonotype: An end of the junction does not agree with germline; a read error may underlie this. The chain has TRBV6-2 or TRBV6-3 and TRBJ1-6; 11 positions agree with TRBD1. This CDR3 region has 15 residues. CDR1 and CDR2 (germline): MNHEY, SVGEGT. The CDR3, as DNA: TGTGCCAGTACCCCCCTTGGGACAGGGGGTTCACCCCTCAACTTT. It codes for CASTPLGTGGSPLNF.

Remarks on this clonotype: A read error may be the cause here, since a much bigger clone is one base away. The chain uses TRBV4-1 and TRBJ1-1, with 7 bases identical to TRBD1. The CDR3 totals 15 residues. V was clipped by 0 bases and J by 8 bases; unmatched bases: 9. Germline CDR1 MGHRA, CDR2 YSYEKL. CDR3 bases: TGCGCCAGCAGCCAAGAATCGACAGGGCCCAGAGAAGCTTTCTTT. Protein sequence: CASSQESTGPREAFF.

The table lists this clonotype with many counts. The chain employs TRBV28 and TRBJ1-1, with D unresolved. V was pared by 3 bases and J by 6 bases, with 14 bases between. Germline-derived CDR1 and CDR2 are MDHEN and SYDVKM. The CDR3 contains 14 residues. CDR3 region: CASSFSDKISEAFF. CDR3 nucleotide sequence: TGTGCCAGCAGTTTCTCCGACAAAATATCTGAAGCTTTCTTT.

This clonotype has a count of ten or more. V is TRBV7-9 and J is TRBJ1-1, with D tentatively TRBD1 (6 bases). CDR3 size: 18 residues. Trimming removed 5 bases from V and 5 bases from J, with 27 bases in between. Germline V lookup: CDR1 SEHNR, CDR2 FQNEAQ (reference sequence). The CDR3 protein is CASSPLRTVHIQGTEAFF. DNA for the CDR3: TGTGCCAGCAGCCCCCTTCGGACAGTCCACATTCAGGGGACTGAAGCTTTCTTT.

Ten or more counts support this clonotype. The chain recombines TRBV29-1 with TRBJ2-7, with D hard to call. CDR3 size: 14 residues. V lost 6 bases and J 5 bases, leaving 20 bases between the germline ends. CDR1 and CDR2 from the germline V gene are SQVTM and ANQGSEA. CDR3 region: CSVKIPGPKDEQYF. CDR3 DNA sequence: TGCAGCGTGAAGATACCGGGCCCCAAAGACGAGCAGTACTTC.

The sample holds many counts of this clonotype. The CDR3 is CASRSGGAAETGELFF. DNA for the CDR3: TGTGCCAGCAGAAGCGGGGGGGCCGCGGAGACCGGGGAGCTGTTTTTT. The chain links TRBV6-2 or TRBV6-3 to TRBJ2-2; 10 bases line up with TRBD2. CDR1 is MNHEY, CDR2 SVGEGT, per germline. The CDR3 is made up of 16 amino acids. V lost 6 bases and J lost 5; bases outside the gene matches: 9.

The sample holds many counts of this clonotype. The chain uses TRBV27 and TRBJ2-7; a possible D gene is TRBD1 (6 bases). Trimming took off 0 bases at V and 3 bases at J, with 9 bases between the two ends. This CDR3 contains 14 residues. Germline V CDR1 and CDR2: MNHEY, SMNVEV (reference sequence). In nucleotides, the CDR3 is TGTGCCAGCAGTTTATCCAGGGGAGTCTACGAGCAGTACTTC. Protein: CASSLSRGVYEQYF.

In its sample, this clonotype was seen a few times. Germline and junction disagree at one end, which may indicate a read error. The chain is built from TRBV7-9 and TRBJ2-3; D unclear. The length of the CDR3 is 14 residues. The germline gives CDR1 SEHNR, CDR2 FQNEAQ (reference sequence). The CDR3 sequence is CASGLAQGPDTQYF. DNA for the CDR3: TGTGCCAGCGGCTTAGCACAAGGCCCAGATACGCAGTATTTT.

Turning to this clonotype: Being one base from a much bigger clone, this may be a read error. The V gene is TRBV12-3 or TRBV12-4, the J gene TRBJ1-1; no reliable D call. The CDR3 is 14 residues long. This chain's CDR3 is CAGSLGVGSTEAFF. The CDR3 DNA reads TGTGCCGGCAGTTTGGGAGTAGGGAGCACTGAAGCTTTCTTT.

A word on this clonotype: Being one base from a much bigger clone, this may be a read error. This sequence joins TRBV5-1 and TRBJ2-3; tentatively, D is TRBD1 (6 bases). Looked up from germline, CDR1 is SGHRS and CDR2 is YFSETQ. The CDR3 loop spans 13 amino acids. Trimming removed 1 base at V and 11 bases at J, with 14 bases between. The CDR3 is CASSLSRQVKQYF. The CDR3 bases are TGCGCCAGCAGCTTGTCCCGACAGGTCAAGCAGTATTTT.

This clonotype was seen repeatedly, ten times or more. The chain combines TRBV20-1 with TRBJ2-1; no clear D. CDR1 is DFQATT, CDR2 SNEGSKA, per germline (reference sequence). V was shortened by 4 bases and J by 3 bases, with 13 bases between the two germline ends. The CDR3 runs to 14 residues. The CDR3 loop reads CSATTLFGYNEQFF. For the CDR3, the DNA is TGCAGTGCTACGACTCTTTTTGGCTACAATGAGCAGTTCTTC.